This is a list of T cell receptor beta chains from one sample in a study of control samples from healthy donors and cancer patients. Data came from immunoSEQ multiplex PCR; TCRdb stores just in-frame clones and leaves some out. The data show roughly 120,000 clones, with approximately 90% seen just once and 2% to 2.5% held by the top ten. The sample was blood. The receptors derive from a woman aged 70-85 years in good health. CDR3s include the opening cysteine and the closing phenylalanine or tryptophan.

V gene	CDR3 protein
TRBV6-5	CASSGLANEQFF
TRBV13	CASSSVEGFSEAFF
TRBV5-4	CATLGRADTEAFF
TRBV11-2	CASTTQTNTEAFF
TRBV5-6	CASSLGVNTEAFF
TRBV7-3	CASRESSVNGEQFF
TRBV7-2	CASSTRGSPLHF
TRBV7-9	CASSLGGGVLSTDTQYF
TRBV12-3/TRBV12-4	CASSYTDTQYF
TRBV6-6	CASIDRDAYEQYF
TRBV7-9	CASPPTGPWGYGYTF
TRBV3-1/TRBV3-2	CASSPGQTYGYTF
TRBV7-8	CASSLADPGSPNEQFF
TRBV19	CASRPTGLWDSPLHF
TRBV5-1	CASSLGQQETQYF
TRBV7-9	CASRHALYYGYTF
TRBV6-5	CASRRGQGALEQYF
TRBV18	CASSPDLQVGEAFF
TRBV5-1	CATSVGLAASNEQFF
TRBV4-2	CASRPGAEGEKLFF
TRBV7-8	CASSSRQDPNYGYTF
TRBV6-5	CASSMTGGFPAFF
TRBV10-2	CASSESGQGYNEQFF
TRBV19	CASTQGRRSQPQHF
TRBV7-2	CASSLNNFGQGGEKLFF
TRBV7-2	CASSLVAGAGANVLTF
TRBV5-4	CASSLKGSYEQYF
TRBV27	CASSLREQPQHF
TRBV3-1/TRBV3-2	CASSQGSGPSSYEQYF
TRBV7-3	CASSPTGLWADGYTF
TRBV11-2	CASSLDRQGPQHF
TRBV11-2	CASSWDSSGNTIYF
TRBV11-2	CASSFKIPSSLLGSYEQYF
TRBV5-3	CARSLSVSGTAQAYSNQPQHF
TRBV7-9	CASSAASGNTGELFF